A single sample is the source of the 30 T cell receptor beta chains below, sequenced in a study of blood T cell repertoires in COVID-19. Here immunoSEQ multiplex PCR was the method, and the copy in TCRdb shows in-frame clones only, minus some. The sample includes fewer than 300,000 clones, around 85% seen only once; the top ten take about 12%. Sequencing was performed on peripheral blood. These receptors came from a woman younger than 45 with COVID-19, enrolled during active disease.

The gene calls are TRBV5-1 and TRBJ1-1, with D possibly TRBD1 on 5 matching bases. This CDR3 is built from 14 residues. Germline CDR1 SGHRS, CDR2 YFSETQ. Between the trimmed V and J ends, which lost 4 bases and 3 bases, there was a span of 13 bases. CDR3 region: CASSLWGGDTEAFF. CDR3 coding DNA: TGCGCCAGCAGCCTGTGGGGCGGGGACACTGAAGCTTTCTTT.

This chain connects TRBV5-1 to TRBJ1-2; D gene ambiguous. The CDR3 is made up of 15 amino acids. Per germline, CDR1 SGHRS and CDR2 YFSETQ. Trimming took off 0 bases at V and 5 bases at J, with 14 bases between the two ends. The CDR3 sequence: CASSLASRSYYGYTF. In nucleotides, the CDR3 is TGCGCCAGCAGCTTGGCTTCCAGGTCCTATTATGGCTACACCTTC.

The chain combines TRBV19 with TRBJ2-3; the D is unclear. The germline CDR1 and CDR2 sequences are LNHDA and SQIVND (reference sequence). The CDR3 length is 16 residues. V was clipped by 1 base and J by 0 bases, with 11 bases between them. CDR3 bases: TGTGCCAGTAGTATAGGTGCCAGTTCTAGCACAGATACGCAGTATTTT. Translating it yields CASSIGASSSTDTQYF.

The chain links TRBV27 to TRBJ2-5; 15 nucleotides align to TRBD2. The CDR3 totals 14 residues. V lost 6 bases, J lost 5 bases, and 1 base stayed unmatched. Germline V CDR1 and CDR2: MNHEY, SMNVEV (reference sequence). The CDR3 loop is CASRGLAGGETQYF. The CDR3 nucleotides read TGTGCCAGCAGGGGACTAGCGGGGGGTGAGACCCAGTACTTC.

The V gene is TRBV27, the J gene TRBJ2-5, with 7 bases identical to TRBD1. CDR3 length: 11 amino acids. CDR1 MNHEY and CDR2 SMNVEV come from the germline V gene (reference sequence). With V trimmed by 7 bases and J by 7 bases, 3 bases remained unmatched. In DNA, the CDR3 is TGTGCCAGCACCTCAGGGGGGACCCAGTACTTC. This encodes CASTSGGTQYF.

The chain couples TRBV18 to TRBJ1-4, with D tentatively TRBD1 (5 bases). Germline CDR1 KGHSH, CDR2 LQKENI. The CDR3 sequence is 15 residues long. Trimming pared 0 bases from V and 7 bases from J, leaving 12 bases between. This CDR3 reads CASSPPGQAGEKLFF. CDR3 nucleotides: TGTGCCAGCTCACCACCGGGGCAGGCCGGTGAAAAACTGTTTTTT.

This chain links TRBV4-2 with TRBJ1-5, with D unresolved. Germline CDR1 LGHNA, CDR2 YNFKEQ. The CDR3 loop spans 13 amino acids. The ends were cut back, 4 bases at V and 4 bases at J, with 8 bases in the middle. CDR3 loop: CASSRLGNQPQHF. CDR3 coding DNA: TGTGCCAGCAGCCGACTAGGGAATCAGCCCCAGCATTTT.

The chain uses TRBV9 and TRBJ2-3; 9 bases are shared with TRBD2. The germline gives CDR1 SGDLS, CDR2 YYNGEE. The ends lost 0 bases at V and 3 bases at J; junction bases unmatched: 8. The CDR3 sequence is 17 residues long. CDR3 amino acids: CASSVVAGGPGTDTQYF. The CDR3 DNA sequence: TGTGCCAGCAGCGTAGTGGCGGGGGGGCCGGGGACAGATACGCAGTATTTT.

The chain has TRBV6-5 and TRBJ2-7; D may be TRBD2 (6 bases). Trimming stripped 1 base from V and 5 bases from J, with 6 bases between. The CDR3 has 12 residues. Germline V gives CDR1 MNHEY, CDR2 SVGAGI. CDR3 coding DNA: TGTGCCAGCAGTTACTGGGGGGACGAGCAGTACTTC. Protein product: CASSYWGDEQYF.

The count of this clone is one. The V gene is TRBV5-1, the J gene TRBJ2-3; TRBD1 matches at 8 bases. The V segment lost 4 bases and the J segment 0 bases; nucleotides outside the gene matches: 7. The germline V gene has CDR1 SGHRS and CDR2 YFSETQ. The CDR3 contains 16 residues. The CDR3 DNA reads TGCGCCAGCAGCCTATTAGGACAGGGTAGCACAGATACGCAGTATTTT. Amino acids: CASSLLGQGSTDTQYF.

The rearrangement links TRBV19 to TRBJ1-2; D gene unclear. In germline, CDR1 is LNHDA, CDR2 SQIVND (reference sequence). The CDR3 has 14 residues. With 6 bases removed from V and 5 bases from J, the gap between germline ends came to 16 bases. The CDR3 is CASSPTSTTYGYTF. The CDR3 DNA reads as TGTGCCAGTAGCCCCACGAGTACTACTTATGGCTACACCTTC.

CDR3 in DNA: TGTGCCAGCAGTCCCTCCCAGCGGGGGGGTCCAGATACGCAGTATTTT. It encodes CASSPSQRGGPDTQYF. This chain links TRBV2 with TRBJ2-3, with TRBD2 identical over 10 bases. Germline assignment: CDR1 SNHLY and CDR2 FYNNEI. V trimming: 5 bases; J trimming: 4 bases; junction bases outside the gene matches: 9. The CDR3 length is 16 residues.

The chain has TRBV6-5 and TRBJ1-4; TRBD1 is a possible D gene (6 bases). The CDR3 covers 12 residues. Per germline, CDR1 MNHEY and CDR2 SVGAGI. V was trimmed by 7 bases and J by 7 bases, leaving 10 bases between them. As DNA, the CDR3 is TGTGCCAGCAAATACAGGGTTGAAAAACTGTTTTTT. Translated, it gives CASKYRVEKLFF.

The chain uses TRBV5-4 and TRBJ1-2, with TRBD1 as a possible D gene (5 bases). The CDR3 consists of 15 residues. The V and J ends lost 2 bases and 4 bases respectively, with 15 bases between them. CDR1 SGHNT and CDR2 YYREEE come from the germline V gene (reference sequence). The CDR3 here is CASSFQGGGTYGYTF. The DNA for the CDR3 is TGTGCCAGCAGCTTTCAGGGTGGAGGGACCTATGGCTACACCTTC.

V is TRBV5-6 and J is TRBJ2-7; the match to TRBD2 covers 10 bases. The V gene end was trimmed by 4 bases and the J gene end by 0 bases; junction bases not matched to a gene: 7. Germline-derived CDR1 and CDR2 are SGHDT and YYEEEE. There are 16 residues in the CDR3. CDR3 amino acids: CASSPLGLADSYEQYF. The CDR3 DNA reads TGTGCCAGCAGCCCCTTAGGACTAGCGGACTCCTACGAGCAGTACTTC.

CDR3 DNA sequence: TGTGCCAGCAAGGGTTACGGGGGACAGGGGTATGGAGAGACCCAGTACTTC. This codes for CASKGYGGQGYGETQYF. This chain connects TRBV2 to TRBJ2-5; 10 nucleotides agree with TRBD1. The CDR3 extends over 17 amino acids. The ends lost 7 bases at V and 4 bases at J; junction bases unmatched: 15. Germline V gene lookup returns CDR1 SNHLY and CDR2 FYNNEI.

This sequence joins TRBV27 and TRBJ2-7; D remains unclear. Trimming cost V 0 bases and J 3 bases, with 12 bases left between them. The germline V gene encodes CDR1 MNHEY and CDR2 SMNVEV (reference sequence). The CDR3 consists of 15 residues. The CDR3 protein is CASSLSGTAGYEQYF. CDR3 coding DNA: TGTGCCAGCAGTTTATCGGGTACAGCAGGCTACGAGCAGTACTTC.

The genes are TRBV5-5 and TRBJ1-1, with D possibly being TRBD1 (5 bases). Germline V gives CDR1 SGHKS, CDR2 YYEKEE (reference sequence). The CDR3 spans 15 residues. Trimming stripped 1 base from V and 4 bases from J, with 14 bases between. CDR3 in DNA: TGTGCCAGCAGCTTGATTGGGGGGTACGGCACTGAAGCTTTCTTT. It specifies CASSLIGGYGTEAFF. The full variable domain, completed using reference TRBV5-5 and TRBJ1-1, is DAGVTQSPTHLIKTRGQQVTLRCSPISGHKSVSWYQQVLGQGPQFIFQYYEKEERGRGNFPDRFSARQFPNYSSELNVNALLLGDSALYLCASSLIGGYGTEAFFGQGTRLTVV.

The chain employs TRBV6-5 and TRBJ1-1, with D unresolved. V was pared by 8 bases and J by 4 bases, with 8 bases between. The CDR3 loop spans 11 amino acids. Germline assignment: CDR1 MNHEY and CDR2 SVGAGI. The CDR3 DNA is TGTGCCAGCGTTGAGGGCACTGAAGCTTTCTTT. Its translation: CASVEGTEAFF.

The CDR3 spells CASSQAPGGYEQYF. The CDR3 DNA reads TGCGCCAGCAGCCAAGCCCCGGGGGGTTACGAGCAGTACTTC. The V call is TRBV4-1, the J call TRBJ2-7, with 7 bases matching TRBD2. Trimming took 1 base from V and 4 from J; bases not matched to a gene: 4. The length of the CDR3 is 14 residues. Per germline, CDR1 MGHRA and CDR2 YSYEKL.

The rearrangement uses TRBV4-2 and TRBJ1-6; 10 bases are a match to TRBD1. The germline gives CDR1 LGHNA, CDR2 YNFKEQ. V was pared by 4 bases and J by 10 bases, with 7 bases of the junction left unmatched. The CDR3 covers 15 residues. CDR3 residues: CASSPRDRGGSPLHF. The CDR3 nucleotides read TGTGCCAGCAGCCCCCGGGACAGGGGAGGATCACCCCTCCACTTT.

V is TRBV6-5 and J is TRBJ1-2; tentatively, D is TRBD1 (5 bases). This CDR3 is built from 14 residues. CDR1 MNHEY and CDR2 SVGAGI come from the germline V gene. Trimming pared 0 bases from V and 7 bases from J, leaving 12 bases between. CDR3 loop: CASSYSGRDSGYTF. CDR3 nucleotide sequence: TGTGCCAGCAGTTACTCAGGCAGGGACTCTGGCTACACCTTC.

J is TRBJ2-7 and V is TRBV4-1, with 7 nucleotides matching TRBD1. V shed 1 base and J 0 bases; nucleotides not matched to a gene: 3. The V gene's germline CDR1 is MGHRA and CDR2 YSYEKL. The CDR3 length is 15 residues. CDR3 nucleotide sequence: TGCGCCAGCAGCCAAGGACAGGGAAGCTCCTACGAGCAGTACTTC. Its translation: CASSQGQGSSYEQYF.

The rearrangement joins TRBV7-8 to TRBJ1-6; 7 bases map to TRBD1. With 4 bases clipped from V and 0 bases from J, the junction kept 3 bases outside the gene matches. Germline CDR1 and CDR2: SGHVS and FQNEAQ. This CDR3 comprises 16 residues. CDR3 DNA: TGTGCCAGCAGCTCGGACAGGAGCTCCTATAATTCACCCCTCCACTTT. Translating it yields CASSSDRSSYNSPLHF.

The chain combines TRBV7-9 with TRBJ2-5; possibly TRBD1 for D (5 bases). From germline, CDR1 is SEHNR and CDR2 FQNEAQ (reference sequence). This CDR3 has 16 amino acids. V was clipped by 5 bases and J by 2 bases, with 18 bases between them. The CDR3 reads CASSPFRRGRQETQYF. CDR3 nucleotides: TGTGCCAGCAGCCCGTTTAGAAGGGGAAGGCAAGAGACCCAGTACTTC.

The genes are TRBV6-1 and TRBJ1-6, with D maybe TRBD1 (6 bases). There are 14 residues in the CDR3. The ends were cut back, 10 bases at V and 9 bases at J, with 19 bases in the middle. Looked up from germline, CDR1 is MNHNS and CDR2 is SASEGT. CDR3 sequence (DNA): TGTGCCATCTCGGGGGGCGGTCCCGGTTCACCCCTCCACTTT. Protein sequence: CAISGGGPGSPLHF.

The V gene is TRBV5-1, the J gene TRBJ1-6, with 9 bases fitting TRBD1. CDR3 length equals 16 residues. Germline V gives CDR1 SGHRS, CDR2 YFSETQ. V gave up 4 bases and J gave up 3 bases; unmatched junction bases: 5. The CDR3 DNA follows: TGCGCCAGCAGCCAAGGGACAGGGTACTATAATTCACCCCTCCACTTT. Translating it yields CASSQGTGYYNSPLHF.

The CDR3 DNA sequence: TGCGCCAGCAGCACCCGACTAGCGGGAGCCTACAATGAGCAGTTCTTC. It yields the protein CASSTRLAGAYNEQFF. The V call is TRBV4-1, the J call TRBJ2-1; 12 positions agree with TRBD2. J was trimmed by 2 bases and V by 5 bases; bases with no gene match: 4. Germline V lookup: CDR1 MGHRA, CDR2 YSYEKL. This CDR3 has 16 amino acids.

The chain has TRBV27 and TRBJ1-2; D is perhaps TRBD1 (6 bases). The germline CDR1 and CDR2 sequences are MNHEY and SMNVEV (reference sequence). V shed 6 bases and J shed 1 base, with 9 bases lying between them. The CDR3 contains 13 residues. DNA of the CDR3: TGTGCCAGCAGGGGACATCATAACTATGGCTACACCTTC. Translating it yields CASRGHHNYGYTF.

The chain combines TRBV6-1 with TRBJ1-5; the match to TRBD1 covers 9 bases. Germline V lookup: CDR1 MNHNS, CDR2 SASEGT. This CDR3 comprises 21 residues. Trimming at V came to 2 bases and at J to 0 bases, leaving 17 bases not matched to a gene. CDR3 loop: CASSETGWTGAETYSNQPQHF. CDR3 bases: TGTGCCAGCAGTGAAACCGGTTGGACAGGGGCCGAAACTTATAGCAATCAGCCCCAGCATTTT.